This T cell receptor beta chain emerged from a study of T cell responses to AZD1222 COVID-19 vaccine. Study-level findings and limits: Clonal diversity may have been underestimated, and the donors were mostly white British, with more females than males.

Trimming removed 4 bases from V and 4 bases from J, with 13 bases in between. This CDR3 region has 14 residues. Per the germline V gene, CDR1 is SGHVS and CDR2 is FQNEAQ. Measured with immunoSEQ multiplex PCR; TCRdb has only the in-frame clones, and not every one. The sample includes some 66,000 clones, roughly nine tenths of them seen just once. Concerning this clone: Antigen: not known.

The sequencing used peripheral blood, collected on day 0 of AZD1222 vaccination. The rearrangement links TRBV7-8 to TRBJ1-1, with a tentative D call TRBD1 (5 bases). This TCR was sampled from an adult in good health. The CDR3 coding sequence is TGTGCCAGCAGCTCTCCCCGCGGGACCACTGAAGCTTTCTTT. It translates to CASSSPRGTTEAFF.